These 5 T cell receptor beta chains came from one sample sequenced in a study of OX40 agonist ivuxolimab in advanced cancers. The data were produced by immunoSEQ multiplex PCR, yet TCRdb's version contains in-frame clones alone and is incomplete. The sample carries fewer than 85,000 clones, approximately 83% recorded once. The material sequenced was CD4+ or CD8+ T cells sorted from blood, taken in a trial of the OX40 agonist ivuxolimab. All receptors derive from an adult with an advanced solid tumor such as melanoma, head and neck, liver or kidney cancer.

This chain uses TRBV4-1 with TRBJ2-5, with 13 bases fitting TRBD2. The germline CDR1 and CDR2 sequences are MGHRA and YSYEKL. Losses at the gene ends were 4 bases for V and 4 bases for J; bases not matched to a gene: 6. CDR3 length: 16 residues. CDR3 bases: TGCGCCAGCAGCCTCCGGACTAGCGGGAGAGGAGAGACCCAGTACTTC. Amino acid sequence: CASSLRTSGRGETQYF.

This chain links TRBV7-9 with TRBJ2-7, with D hard to call. V was pared by 3 bases and J by 5 bases, with 5 bases between. This CDR3 has 11 amino acids. CDR1 SEHNR and CDR2 FQNEAQ come from the germline V gene (reference sequence). The CDR3, as DNA: TGTGCCAGCAGCTTTTTTGACGAGCAGTACTTC. Translated, it gives CASSFFDEQYF.

The CDR3 spells CATPTGDNTGELFF. CDR3 DNA: TGTGCCACCCCAACAGGGGATAACACCGGGGAGCTGTTTTTT. The chain has TRBV11-1 and TRBJ2-2, with 7 bases lining up with TRBD1. CDR1 and CDR2 (germline): SGHAT, FQDESV (reference sequence). V shed 10 bases and J 2 bases; nucleotides not matched to a gene: 7. The length of the CDR3 is 14 residues.

The V gene is TRBV11-2, the J gene TRBJ2-3; unclear D gene. The CDR3 is 15 amino acids. Trimming removed 1 base from V and 0 bases from J, with 8 bases in between. Germline values: CDR1 SGHAT, CDR2 FQNNGV. The CDR3 sequence is CASSLVFSSTDTQYF. The CDR3 DNA reads TGTGCCAGCAGCTTAGTTTTCTCCAGCACAGATACGCAGTATTTT. The variable domain in full, with the rest retrieved from reference TRBV11-2 and TRBJ2-3, is EAGVAQSPRYKIIEKRQSVAFWCNPISGHATLYWYQQILGQGPKLLIQFQNNGVVDDSQLPKDRFSAERLKGVDSTLKIQPAKLEDSAVYLCASSLVFSSTDTQYFGPGTRLTVL.

The CDR3 reads CASSLVAGGETQYF. CDR3 nucleotide sequence: TGTGCCAGCAGCTTAGTAGCCGGAGGAGAGACCCAGTACTTC. The V and J genes are TRBV7-9 and TRBJ2-5, with D possibly matching TRBD2 (5 bases). Trimming removed 1 base from V and 4 bases from J, with 10 bases in between. The CDR3 totals 14 residues. Germline loops: CDR1 SEHNR, CDR2 FQNEAQ (reference sequence).